The rows below give T cell receptor beta chains drawn from one sample of a study of blood T cell repertoires in COVID-19. Data came from immunoSEQ multiplex PCR; TCRdb stores just in-frame clones and leaves some out. The table has around 620,000 clones, about 87% seen once; the top ten hold approximately 0.3%. Sequenced input: peripheral blood. Receptors were obtained from a woman in her late teens or twenties with acute or convalescent COVID-19. CDR3s include the opening cysteine and the closing phenylalanine or tryptophan. The order of the fields is D gene, V gene, clone size, J gene, CDR3 DNA, CDR3 protein. D genes are given only for firm matches. Clone size is given for some rows only: seen once, a few or many times, or a class if the clone is expanded.

>NA|TRBV6-2/TRBV6-3|NA|TRBJ1-2
TGTGCCAGCAGTTATCAGGGAGGCTCTGGCACTAACTATGGCTACACCTTC
CASSYQGGSGTNYGYTF
>TRBD1|TRBV7-9|NA|TRBJ2-7
TGTGCCAGCAGCCCATCCTACCGGACAGGGGTGGTGGAGCAGTACTTC
CASSPSYRTGVVEQYF
>NA|TRBV6-1|NA|TRBJ1-2
TGTGCCAGCAGTGAGAGTTTCCTGGGAGGTGGCTACACCTTC
CASSESFLGGGYTF
>TRBD2|TRBV4-1|NA|TRBJ2-1
TGCGCCAGCAGCCAAACCTCGACTAGCGGGGTTACCTACAATGAGCAGTTCTTC
CASSQTSTSGVTYNEQFF
>NA|TRBV9|NA|TRBJ1-3
TGTGCCAGCAGCGTAGACCAGGGGTACCACTCTGGAAACACCATATATTTT
CASSVDQGYHSGNTIYF
>NA|TRBV5-6|NA|TRBJ2-7
TGTGCCAGCAGCTTGGAGTACGGGGTAAGCTACGAGCAGTACTTC
CASSLEYGVSYEQYF
>TRBD1|TRBV9|NA|TRBJ1-2
TGTGCCAGCAGCCCTCAGGGGGCGCGGGGCTATGGCTACACCTTC
CASSPQGARGYGYTF
>NA|TRBV6-2/TRBV6-3|NA|TRBJ1-2
TGTGCCAGCAGCATACCCGCTGACAGTTACTATGGCTACACCTTC
CASSIPADSYYGYTF
>TRBD1|TRBV19|once|TRBJ1-1
TGTGCCACCAGGGGGCGCATGAACACTGAAGCTTTCTTT
CATRGRMNTEAFF
>NA|TRBV27|NA|TRBJ1-5
TGTGCCAGCAGTTCAGGCGGAGGTTATAGCAATCAGCCCCAGCATTTT
CASSSGGGYSNQPQHF
>TRBD1|TRBV4-1|NA|TRBJ1-5
TGCGCCAGCAGCCAAGTCCCCCCCGGGACAGGTAATCAGCCCCAGCATTTT
CASSQVPPGTGNQPQHF
>TRBD1|TRBV30|NA|TRBJ2-7
TGTGCCTGGACCACAAAGGGGGCTCGCAGCTCCTACGAGCAGTACTTC
CAWTTKGARSSYEQYF
>NA|TRBV7-6|NA|TRBJ2-2
TGTGCCAGCAGCTTAGCACGGAGGCGGGGACCACTCGGCGGGGAGCTGTTTTTT
CASSLARRRGPLGGELFF
>NA|TRBV5-1|once|TRBJ1-1
TGCGCCAGCAGCTTAAGCGGGCAGTTTAACACTGAAGCTTTCTTT
CASSLSGQFNTEAFF
>NA|TRBV9|NA|TRBJ1-6
TGTGCCAGCAGCGTGGACACACCACCCCTCCACTTT
CASSVDTPPLHF
>NA|TRBV4-2|NA|TRBJ1-4
TGTGCCAGCAGCCAAGCCCAGAATGAAAAACTGTTTTTT
CASSQAQNEKLFF
>TRBD2|TRBV13|NA|TRBJ2-5
TGTGCCAGCAGCCCGACTAGCGGCCAAGAGACCCAGTACTTC
CASSPTSGQETQYF
>TRBD1|TRBV9|NA|TRBJ2-7
TGTGCCAGCAGCGTAGGACAGGGTGGGTACGAGCAGTACTTC
CASSVGQGGYEQYF
>NA|TRBV24-1|NA|TRBJ1-5
TGTGCCACCAGTGACCCAGCACGACAGTTTCAGCCCCAGCATTTT
CATSDPARQFQPQHF
>TRBD1|TRBV6-5|NA|TRBJ2-7
TGTGCCAGCAGTTCTTCCGGGACAGGGAACACCTACGAGCAGTACTTC
CASSSSGTGNTYEQYF
>NA|TRBV24-1|NA|TRBJ2-2
TGTGCCACCAGTGATTTCAGTACGACCGGGGAGCTGTTTTTT
CATSDFSTTGELFF
>NA|TRBV5-1|once|TRBJ1-2
TGCGCCAGCAGCTTCTCCAGATTTAACTATGGCTACACCTTC
CASSFSRFNYGYTF
>TRBD1|TRBV2|NA|TRBJ2-1
TGTGCCAGCAGCGCGGACAGGGGAGTTCGAAATGAGCAGTTCTTC
CASSADRGVRNEQFF
>NA|TRBV10-1|few|TRBJ2-7
TGCGCCAGCAGTGGAGCAGGGCCCTACTACGAGCAGTACTTC
CASSGAGPYYEQYF
>TRBD1|TRBV7-2|NA|TRBJ1-2
TGTGCCAGCAGCGACCGGACAGGGTTTGGCTACACCTTC
CASSDRTGFGYTF
>NA|TRBV11-2|few|TRBJ2-7
TGTGCCAGCAGCTTAGAGAGAGGGCCCTACGAGCAGTACTTC
CASSLERGPYEQYF
>TRBD1|TRBV12-3/TRBV12-4|few|TRBJ1-2
TGTGCCAGCAGTTTCAGGGGGCGGGATGGCTACACCTTC
CASSFRGRDGYTF
>TRBD2|TRBV6-5|NA|TRBJ2-1
TGTGCCAGCAGTTACCTTGGACTAGCGGCATATGAGCAGTTCTTC
CASSYLGLAAYEQFF
>NA|TRBV29-1|NA|TRBJ1-1
TGCAGCGTTGAACATGGGAGGGGGAACACTGAAGCTTTCTTT
CSVEHGRGNTEAFF
>TRBD2|TRBV4-1|NA|TRBJ2-3
TGCGCCAGCAGCCACCCCCGGATCCCGGCTAGCGGGGACTACACAGATACGCAGTATTTT
CASSHPRIPASGDYTDTQYF
>NA|TRBV1|NA|TRBJ1-2
TGCACCAGCAGCCAAGAACCCTATATGAGGTGCCCCTATGGCTACACCTTC
CTSSQEPYMRCPYGYTF
>TRBD2|TRBV11-3|NA|TRBJ2-1
TGTGCCAGCAGCGGAACTAGCGGGGGCCGGGGTGAGCAGTTCTTC
CASSGTSGGRGEQFF
>NA|TRBV9|NA|TRBJ2-3
TGTGCCAGCAGCATTCGCGGGGTACGCACAGATACGCAGTATTTT
CASSIRGVRTDTQYF
>TRBD1|TRBV13|NA|TRBJ1-1
TGTGCCAGCAGCTTATTCGGGACAGGGGGCACTGAAGCTTTCTTT
CASSLFGTGGTEAFF
>NA|TRBV12-3/TRBV12-4|NA|TRBJ2-7
TGTGCCAGCAGCCCACAGGGTTCCGAGCAGTACTTC
CASSPQGSEQYF